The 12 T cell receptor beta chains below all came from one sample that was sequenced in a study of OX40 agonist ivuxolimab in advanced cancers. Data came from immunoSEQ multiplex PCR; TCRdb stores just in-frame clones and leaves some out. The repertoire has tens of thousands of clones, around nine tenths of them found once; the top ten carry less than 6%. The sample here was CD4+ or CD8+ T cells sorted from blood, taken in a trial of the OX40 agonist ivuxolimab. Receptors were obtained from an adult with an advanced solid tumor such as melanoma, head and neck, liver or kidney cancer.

The CDR3 reads CASSSIHGSVEKLFF. The CDR3 nucleotides read TGTGCCAGCAGCTCGATACACGGTAGCGTTGAAAAACTGTTTTTT. The chain combines TRBV5-6 with TRBJ1-4; the D is unclear. Per germline, CDR1 SGHDT and CDR2 YYEEEE. The CDR3 covers 15 residues. V lost 3 bases and J 7 bases, leaving 16 bases between the germline ends.

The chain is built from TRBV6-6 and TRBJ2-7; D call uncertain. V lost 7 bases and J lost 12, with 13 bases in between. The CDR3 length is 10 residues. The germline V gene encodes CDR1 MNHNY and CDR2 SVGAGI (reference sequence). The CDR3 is CASNIPLGYF. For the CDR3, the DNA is TGTGCCAGCAATATTCCCCTAGGGTACTTC.

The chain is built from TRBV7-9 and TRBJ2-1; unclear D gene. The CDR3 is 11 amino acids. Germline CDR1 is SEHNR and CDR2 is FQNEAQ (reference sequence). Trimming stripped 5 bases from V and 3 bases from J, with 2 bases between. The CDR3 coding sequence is TGTGCCAGCAGCGACTACAATGAGCAGTTCTTC. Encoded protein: CASSDYNEQFF.

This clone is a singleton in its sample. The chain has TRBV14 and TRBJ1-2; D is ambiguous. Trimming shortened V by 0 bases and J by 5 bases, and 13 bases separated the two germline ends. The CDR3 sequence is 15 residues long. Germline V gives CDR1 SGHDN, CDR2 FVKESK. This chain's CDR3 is CASSQEAGPGYGYTF. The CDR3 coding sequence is TGTGCCAGCAGCCAAGAGGCAGGCCCTGGATATGGCTACACCTTC.

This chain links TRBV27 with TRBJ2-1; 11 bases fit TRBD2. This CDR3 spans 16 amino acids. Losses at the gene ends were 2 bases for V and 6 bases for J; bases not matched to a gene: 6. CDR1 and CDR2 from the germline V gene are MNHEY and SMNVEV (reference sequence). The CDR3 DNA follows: TGTGCCAGCAGTTTAATGGTAGCGGGGGGGGCCAATGAGCAGTTCTTC. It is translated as CASSLMVAGGANEQFF.

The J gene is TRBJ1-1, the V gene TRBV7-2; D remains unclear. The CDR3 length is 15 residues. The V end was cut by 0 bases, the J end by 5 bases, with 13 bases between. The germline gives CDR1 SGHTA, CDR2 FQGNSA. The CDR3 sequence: CASSLALWGGTEAFF. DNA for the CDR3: TGTGCCAGCAGCTTAGCGCTATGGGGAGGAACTGAAGCTTTCTTT.

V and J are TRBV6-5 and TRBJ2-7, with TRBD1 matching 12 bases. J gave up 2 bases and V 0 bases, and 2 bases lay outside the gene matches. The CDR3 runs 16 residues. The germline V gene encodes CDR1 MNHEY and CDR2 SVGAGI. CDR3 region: CASSYSGQGAAYEQYF. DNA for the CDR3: TGTGCCAGCAGTTACTCGGGACAGGGGGCCGCCTACGAGCAGTACTTC.

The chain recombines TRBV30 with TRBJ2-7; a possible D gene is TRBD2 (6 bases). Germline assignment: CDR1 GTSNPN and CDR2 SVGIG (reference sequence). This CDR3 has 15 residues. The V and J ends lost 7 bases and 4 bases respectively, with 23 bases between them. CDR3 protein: CAFDGDGGEGYEQYF. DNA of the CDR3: TGTGCCTTCGACGGGGACGGGGGAGAGGGTTACGAGCAGTACTTC.

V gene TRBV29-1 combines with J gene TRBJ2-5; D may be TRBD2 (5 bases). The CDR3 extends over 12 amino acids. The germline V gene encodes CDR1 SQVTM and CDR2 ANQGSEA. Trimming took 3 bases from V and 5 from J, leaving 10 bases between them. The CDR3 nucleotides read TGCAGCGTTGAGTTGAGGGAGGAGACCCAGTACTTC. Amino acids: CSVELREETQYF.

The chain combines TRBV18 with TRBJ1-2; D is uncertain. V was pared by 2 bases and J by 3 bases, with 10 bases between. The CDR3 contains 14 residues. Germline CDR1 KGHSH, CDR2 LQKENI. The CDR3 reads CASSPGFGDYGYTF. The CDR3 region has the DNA TGTGCCAGCTCACCAGGTTTTGGGGACTATGGCTACACCTTC.

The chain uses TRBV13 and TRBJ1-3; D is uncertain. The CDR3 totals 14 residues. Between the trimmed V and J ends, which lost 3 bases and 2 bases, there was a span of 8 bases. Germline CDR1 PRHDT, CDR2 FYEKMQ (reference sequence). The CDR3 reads CASSLTTTGNTIYF. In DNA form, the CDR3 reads TGTGCCAGCAGCTTGACGACAACTGGAAACACCATATATTTT.

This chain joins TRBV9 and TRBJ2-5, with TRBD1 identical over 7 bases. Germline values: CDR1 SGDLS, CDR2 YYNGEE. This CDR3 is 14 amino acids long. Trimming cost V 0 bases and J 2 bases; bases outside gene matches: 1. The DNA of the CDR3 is TGTGCCAGCAGCGTAGAGACAGGGCAAGAGACCCAGTACTTC. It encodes CASSVETGQETQYF. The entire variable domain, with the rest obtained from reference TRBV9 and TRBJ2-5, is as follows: DSGVTQTPKHLITATGQRVTLRCSPRSGDLSVYWYQQSLDQGLQFLIQYYNGEERAKGNILERFSAQQFPDLHSELNLSSLELGDSALYFCASSVETGQETQYFGPGTRLLVL.